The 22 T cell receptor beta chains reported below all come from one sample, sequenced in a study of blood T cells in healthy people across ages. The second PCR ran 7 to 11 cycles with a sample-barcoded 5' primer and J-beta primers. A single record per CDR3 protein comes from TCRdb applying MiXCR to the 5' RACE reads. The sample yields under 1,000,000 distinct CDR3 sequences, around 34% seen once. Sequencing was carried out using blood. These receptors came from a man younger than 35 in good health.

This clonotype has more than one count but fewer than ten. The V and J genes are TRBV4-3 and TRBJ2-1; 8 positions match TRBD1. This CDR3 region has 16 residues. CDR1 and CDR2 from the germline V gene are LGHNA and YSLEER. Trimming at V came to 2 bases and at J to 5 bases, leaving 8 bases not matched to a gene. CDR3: CASSQLQGDLDNEQFF. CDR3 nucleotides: TGCGCCAGCAGCCAATTACAGGGGGACTTGGACAATGAGCAGTTCTTC.

The CDR3 reads CASSLKSTTEAFF. The CDR3, as DNA: TGCGCCAGCAGCTTAAAGAGTACAACTGAAGCTTTCTTT. The V and J genes are TRBV5-1 and TRBJ1-1; D ambiguous. Trimming cost V 2 bases and J 5 bases, with 10 bases left between them. This CDR3 is built from 13 residues. Germline CDR1 SGHRS, CDR2 YFSETQ.

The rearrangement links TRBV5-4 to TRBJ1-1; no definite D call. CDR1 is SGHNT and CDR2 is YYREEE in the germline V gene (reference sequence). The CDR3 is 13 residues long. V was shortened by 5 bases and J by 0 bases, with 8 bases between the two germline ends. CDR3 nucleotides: TGTGCCAGCAGGGGCGTCATGAACACTGAAGCTTTCTTT. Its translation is CASRGVMNTEAFF.

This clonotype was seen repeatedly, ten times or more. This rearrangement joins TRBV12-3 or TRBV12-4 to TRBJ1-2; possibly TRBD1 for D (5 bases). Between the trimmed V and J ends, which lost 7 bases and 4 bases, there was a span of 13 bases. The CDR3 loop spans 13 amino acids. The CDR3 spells CASTLGGVYGYTF. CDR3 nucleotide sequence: TGTGCCAGCACATTGGGGGGAGTCTATGGCTACACCTTC.

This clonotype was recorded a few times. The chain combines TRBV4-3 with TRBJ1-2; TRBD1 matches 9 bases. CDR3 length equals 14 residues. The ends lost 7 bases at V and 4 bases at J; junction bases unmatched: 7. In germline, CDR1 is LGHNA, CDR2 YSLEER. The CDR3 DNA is TGCGCCAGCACCCCGGGACAGGGATCCTATGGCTACACCTTC. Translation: CASTPGQGSYGYTF.

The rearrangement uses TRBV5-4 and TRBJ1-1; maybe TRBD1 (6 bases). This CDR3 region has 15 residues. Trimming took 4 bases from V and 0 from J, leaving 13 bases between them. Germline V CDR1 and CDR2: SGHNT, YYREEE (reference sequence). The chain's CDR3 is CASSPRGVLNTEAFF. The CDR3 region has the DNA TGTGCCAGCAGCCCAAGGGGGGTACTGAACACTGAAGCTTTCTTT.

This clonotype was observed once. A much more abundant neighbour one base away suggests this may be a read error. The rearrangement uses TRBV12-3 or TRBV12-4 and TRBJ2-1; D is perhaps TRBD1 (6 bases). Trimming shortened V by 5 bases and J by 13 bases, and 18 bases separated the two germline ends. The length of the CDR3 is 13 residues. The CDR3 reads CASSPGDWETQFF. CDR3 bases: TGTGCCAGCAGTCCAGGGGATTGGGAGACCCAGTTCTTC.

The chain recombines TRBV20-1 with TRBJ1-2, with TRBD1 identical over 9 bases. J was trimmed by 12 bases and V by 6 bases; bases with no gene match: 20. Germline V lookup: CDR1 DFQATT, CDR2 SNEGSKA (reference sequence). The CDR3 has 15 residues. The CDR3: CSADGSGTGLSGHTF. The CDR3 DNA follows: TGCAGTGCGGACGGATCCGGGACAGGGCTATCGGGCCACACCTTC.

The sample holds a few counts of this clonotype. The CDR3 DNA reads TGTGCCAGCAGGGGAGACACCGGCTATGGCTACACCTTC. This translates into CASRGDTGYGYTF. The chain combines TRBV12-3 or TRBV12-4 with TRBJ1-2; D call uncertain. The germline V and J ends were trimmed by 6 bases and 4 bases, with 12 bases remaining between them. The CDR3 consists of 13 residues.

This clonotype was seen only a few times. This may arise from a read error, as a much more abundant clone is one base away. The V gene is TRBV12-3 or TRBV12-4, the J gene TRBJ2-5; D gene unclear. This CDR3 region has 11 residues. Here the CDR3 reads CVSSFYNEQYF. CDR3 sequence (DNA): TGTGTCAGCAGTTTCTACAATGAGCAGTACTTC.

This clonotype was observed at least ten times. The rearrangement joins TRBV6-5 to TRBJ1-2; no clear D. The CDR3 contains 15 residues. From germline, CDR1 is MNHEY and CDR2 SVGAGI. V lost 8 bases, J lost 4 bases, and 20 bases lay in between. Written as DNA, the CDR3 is TGTGCCAGCGGAAATGCGGCATGGGCAACCTATGGCTACACCTTC. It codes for CASGNAAWATYGYTF.

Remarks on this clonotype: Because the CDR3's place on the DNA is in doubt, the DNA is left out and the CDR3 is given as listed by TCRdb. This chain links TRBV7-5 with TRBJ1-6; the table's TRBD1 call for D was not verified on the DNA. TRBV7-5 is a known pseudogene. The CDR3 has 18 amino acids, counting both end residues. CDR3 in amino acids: CISVSEALAGTRPSLLHF.

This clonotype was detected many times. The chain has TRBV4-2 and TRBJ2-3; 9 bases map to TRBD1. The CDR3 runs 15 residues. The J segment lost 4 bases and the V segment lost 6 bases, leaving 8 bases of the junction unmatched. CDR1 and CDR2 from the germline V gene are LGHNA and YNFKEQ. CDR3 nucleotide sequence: TGTGCCAGCAGGGAACGGGACAGGGTGGCAGATACGCAGTATTTT. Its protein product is CASRERDRVADTQYF.

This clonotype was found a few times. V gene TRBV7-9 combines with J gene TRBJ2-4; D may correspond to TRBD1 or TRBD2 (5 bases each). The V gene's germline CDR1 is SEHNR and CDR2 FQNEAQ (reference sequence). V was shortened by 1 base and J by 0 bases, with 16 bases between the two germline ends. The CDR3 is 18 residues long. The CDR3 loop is CASSLGSWGPLAKNIQYF. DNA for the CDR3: TGTGCCAGCAGCTTAGGATCTTGGGGACCCCTAGCCAAAAACATTCAGTACTTC.

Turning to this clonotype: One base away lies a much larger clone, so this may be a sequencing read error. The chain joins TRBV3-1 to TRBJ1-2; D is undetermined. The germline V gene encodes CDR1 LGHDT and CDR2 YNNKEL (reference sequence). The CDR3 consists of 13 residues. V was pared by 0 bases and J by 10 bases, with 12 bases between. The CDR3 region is CASSQDSLGDYTF. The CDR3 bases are TGTGCCAGCAGCCAAGACTCCCTCGGGGACTACACCTTC.

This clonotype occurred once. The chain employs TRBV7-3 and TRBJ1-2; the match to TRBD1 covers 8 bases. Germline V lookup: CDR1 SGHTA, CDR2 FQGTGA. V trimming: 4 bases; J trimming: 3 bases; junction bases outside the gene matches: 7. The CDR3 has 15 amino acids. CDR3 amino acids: CASSYASGGDYGYTF. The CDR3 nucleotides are TGTGCCAGCAGCTACGCTTCAGGGGGCGACTATGGCTACACCTTC.

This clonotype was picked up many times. In DNA, the CDR3 is TGTGCCAGCAGTTTTGGACGTTCGGTGGGCACAGATACGCAGTATTTT. This sequence encodes CASSFGRSVGTDTQYF. V is TRBV12-3 or TRBV12-4 and J is TRBJ2-3; D ambiguous. With 3 bases removed from V and 1 base from J, the gap between germline ends came to 14 bases. This CDR3 spans 16 amino acids.

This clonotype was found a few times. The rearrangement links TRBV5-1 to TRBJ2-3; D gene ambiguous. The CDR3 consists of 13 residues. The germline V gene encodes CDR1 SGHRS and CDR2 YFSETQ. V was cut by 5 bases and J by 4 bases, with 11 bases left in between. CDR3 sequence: CASSFGIADTQYF. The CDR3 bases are TGCGCCAGCAGTTTCGGCATCGCAGATACGCAGTATTTT.

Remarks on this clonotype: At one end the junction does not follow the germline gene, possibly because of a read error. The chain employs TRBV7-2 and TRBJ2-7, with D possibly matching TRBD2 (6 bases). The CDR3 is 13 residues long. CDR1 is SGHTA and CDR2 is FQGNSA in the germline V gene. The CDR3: CASGLAGSYEQYF. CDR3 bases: TGTGCCAGCGGCTTGGCGGGATCCTACGAGCAGTACTTC.

The CDR3 DNA reads TGTGCCAGCAGACGGACAGGGGAGAACTACGAGCAGTACTTC. It specifies CASRRTGENYEQYF. The chain uses TRBV6-5 and TRBJ2-7; 9 bases are a match to TRBD1. CDR1 is MNHEY and CDR2 is SVGAGI in the germline V gene. Germline trimming cut 6 bases from V and 3 bases from J; bases unmatched to any gene: 6. The CDR3 extends over 14 amino acids.

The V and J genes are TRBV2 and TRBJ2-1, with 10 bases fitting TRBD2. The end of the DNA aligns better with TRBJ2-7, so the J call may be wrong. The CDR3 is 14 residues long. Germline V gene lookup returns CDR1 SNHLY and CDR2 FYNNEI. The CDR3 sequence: CASNRLAGYNEQYF. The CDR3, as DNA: TGTGCCAGCAACAGACTAGCGGGTTACAATGAGCAGTACTTC.

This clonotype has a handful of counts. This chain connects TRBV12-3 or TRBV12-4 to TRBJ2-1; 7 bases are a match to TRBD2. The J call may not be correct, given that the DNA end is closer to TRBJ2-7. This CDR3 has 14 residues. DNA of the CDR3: TGTGCCAGCAGTTTAGCGGGGGGGTTCGATGAGCAGTACTTC. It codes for CASSLAGGFDEQYF.